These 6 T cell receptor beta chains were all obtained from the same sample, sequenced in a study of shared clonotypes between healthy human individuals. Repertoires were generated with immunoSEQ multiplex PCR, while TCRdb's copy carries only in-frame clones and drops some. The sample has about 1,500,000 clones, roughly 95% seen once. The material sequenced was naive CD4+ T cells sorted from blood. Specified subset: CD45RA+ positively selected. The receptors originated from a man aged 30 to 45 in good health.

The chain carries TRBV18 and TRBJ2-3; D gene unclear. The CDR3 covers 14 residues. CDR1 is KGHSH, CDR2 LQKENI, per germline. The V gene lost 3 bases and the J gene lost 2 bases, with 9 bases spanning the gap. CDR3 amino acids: CASSPTQSTDTQYF. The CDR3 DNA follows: TGTGCCAGCTCACCGACCCAGTCCACAGATACGCAGTATTTT.

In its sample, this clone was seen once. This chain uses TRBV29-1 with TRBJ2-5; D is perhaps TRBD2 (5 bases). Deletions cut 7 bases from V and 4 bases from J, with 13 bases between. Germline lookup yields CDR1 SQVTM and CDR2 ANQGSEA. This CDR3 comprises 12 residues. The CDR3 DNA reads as TGCAGCGGGGGTCGGGCGGGAGAGACCCAGTACTTC. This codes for CSGGRAGETQYF.

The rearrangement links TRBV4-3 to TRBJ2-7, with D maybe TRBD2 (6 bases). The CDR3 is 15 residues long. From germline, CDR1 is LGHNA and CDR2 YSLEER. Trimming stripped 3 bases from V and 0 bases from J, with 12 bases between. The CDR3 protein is CASSQGFGGSYEQYF. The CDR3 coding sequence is TGCGCCAGCAGCCAGGGATTCGGGGGCTCCTACGAGCAGTACTTC.

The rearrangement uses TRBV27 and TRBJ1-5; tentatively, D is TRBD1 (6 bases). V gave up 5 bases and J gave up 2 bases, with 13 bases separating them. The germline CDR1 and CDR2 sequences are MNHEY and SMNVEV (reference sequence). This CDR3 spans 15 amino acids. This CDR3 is CASSLQGLGNQPQHF. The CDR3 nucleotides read TGTGCCAGCAGTCTACAGGGTTTGGGCAATCAGCCCCAGCATTTT.

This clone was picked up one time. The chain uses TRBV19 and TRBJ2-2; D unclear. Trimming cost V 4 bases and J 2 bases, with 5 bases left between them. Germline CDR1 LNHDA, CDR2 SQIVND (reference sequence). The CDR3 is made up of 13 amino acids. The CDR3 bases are TGTGCCAGTAGTAAGTCCAACACCGGGGAGCTGTTTTTT. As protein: CASSKSNTGELFF. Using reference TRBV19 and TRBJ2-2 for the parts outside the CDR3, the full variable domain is DGGITQSPKYLFRKEGQNVTLSCEQNLNHDAMYWYRQDPGQGLRLIYYSQIVNDFQKGDIAEGYSVSREKKESFPLTVTSAQKNPTAFYLCASSKSNTGELFFGEGSRLTVL.

CDR3: CASSQVKREAYFWSYNEQFF. The CDR3 nucleotides are TGCGCCAGCAGCCAAGTTAAGCGGGAGGCCTACTTTTGGTCCTACAATGAGCAGTTCTTC. The chain links TRBV4-1 to TRBJ2-1; the match to TRBD2 covers 9 bases. CDR1 is MGHRA, CDR2 YSYEKL, per germline. V was clipped by 1 base and J by 1 base; unmatched bases: 14. The length of the CDR3 is 20 residues.